The 7 T cell receptor beta chains below were found in one sample sequenced in a study of blood T cell repertoires in COVID-19. The protocol was immunoSEQ multiplex PCR, while the TCRdb copy is restricted to in-frame clones and leaves out a portion. Counted here are roughly 300,000 clones, over 75% occurring once; the ten biggest clones make up roughly 14%. Sequenced material: peripheral blood. These receptors were collected from a human donor in a cohort sampled during active COVID-19.

The rearrangement links TRBV6-2 or TRBV6-3 to TRBJ2-3; D gene unclear. V lost 5 bases and J 5 bases, leaving 8 bases between the germline ends. CDR1 is MNHEY, CDR2 SVGEGT, per germline. The CDR3 loop spans 12 amino acids. This CDR3 is CASSDLRDTQYF. CDR3 nucleotide sequence: TGTGCCAGCAGTGACTTGAGAGATACGCAGTATTTT.

The chain carries TRBV10-2 and TRBJ1-5; 8 bases are a match to TRBD1. This CDR3 comprises 14 residues. The ends lost 4 bases at V and 6 bases at J; junction bases unmatched: 5. Germline V gives CDR1 WSHSY, CDR2 SAAADI. The CDR3 reads CASSVDRERQPQHF. The CDR3 DNA follows: TGCGCCAGCAGTGTGGACAGGGAGCGTCAGCCCCAGCATTTT.

The chain couples TRBV18 to TRBJ1-1; no definite D call. The CDR3 consists of 17 residues. Trimming removed 3 bases at V and 1 base at J, with 18 bases between. Germline CDR1 reads KGHSH; CDR2 reads LQKENI. CDR3 in amino acids: CASSPLPGITANTEAFF. The CDR3 bases are TGTGCCAGCTCACCTCTCCCGGGGATCACGGCGAACACTGAAGCTTTCTTT.

This clone was counted only a few times. V gene TRBV29-1 combines with J gene TRBJ1-6; maybe TRBD1 (6 bases). The CDR3 contains 14 residues. Germline values: CDR1 SQVTM, CDR2 ANQGSEA. Trimming stripped 6 bases from V and 6 bases from J, with 15 bases between. The CDR3 region is CSVGSGTPNSPLHF. The CDR3 nucleotides are TGCAGCGTGGGGTCCGGGACACCTAATTCACCCCTCCACTTT.

CDR3 nucleotide sequence: TGTGCCAGCAGTTACTCCGGGGGAACAGGAGGAGGTGGCTACACCTTC. Amino acid sequence: CASSYSGGTGGGGYTF. The chain has TRBV6-2 or TRBV6-3 and TRBJ1-2, with D possibly being TRBD1 (5 bases). The germline V and J ends were trimmed by 0 bases and 7 bases, with 18 bases remaining between them. The germline V gene encodes CDR1 MNHEY and CDR2 SVGEGT. This CDR3 comprises 16 residues.

The chain joins TRBV7-9 to TRBJ2-1; 9 bases fit TRBD2. The CDR3 extends over 13 amino acids. The germline gives CDR1 SEHNR, CDR2 FQNEAQ (reference sequence). The V gene end was trimmed by 2 bases and the J gene end by 15 bases; junction bases not matched to a gene: 8. CDR3 nucleotide sequence: TGTGCCAGCAGCTTACTCGTGGGGACTAGCCTGTTCTTC. Its translation: CASSLLVGTSLFF. Combining the CDR3 with reference TRBV7-9 and TRBJ2-1 gives the whole variable domain DTGVSQNPRHKITKRGQNVTFRCDPISEHNRLYWYRQTLGQGPEFLTYFQNEAQLEKSRLLSDRFSAERPKGSFSTLEIQRTEQGDSAMYLCASSLLVGTSLFFGPGTRLTVL.

On this clone: Other DNA variants within this sample encode the same CDR3. The CDR3 sequence: CASSQTANYGYTF. In DNA, the CDR3 is TGTGCCAGCAGTCAAACAGCTAACTATGGCTACACCTTC. The rearrangement joins TRBV12-3 or TRBV12-4 to TRBJ1-2; the D is unclear. V shed 5 bases and J shed 0 bases, with 7 bases lying between them. This CDR3 contains 13 residues.